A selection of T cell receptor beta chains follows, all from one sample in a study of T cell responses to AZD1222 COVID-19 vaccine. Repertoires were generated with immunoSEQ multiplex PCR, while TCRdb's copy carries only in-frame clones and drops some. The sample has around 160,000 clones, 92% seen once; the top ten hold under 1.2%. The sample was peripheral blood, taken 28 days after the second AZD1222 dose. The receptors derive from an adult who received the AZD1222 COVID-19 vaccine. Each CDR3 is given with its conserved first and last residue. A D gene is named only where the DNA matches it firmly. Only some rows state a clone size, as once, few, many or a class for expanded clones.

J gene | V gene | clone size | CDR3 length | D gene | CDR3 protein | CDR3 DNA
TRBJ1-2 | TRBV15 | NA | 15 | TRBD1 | CATSIFAGQGNGYTF | TGTGCCACCAGCATTTTTGCGGGACAGGGGAATGGCTACACCTTC
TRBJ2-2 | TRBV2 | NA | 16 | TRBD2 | CASSTTSGENTGELFF | TGTGCCAGCAGCACAACTAGCGGGGAGAACACCGGGGAGCTGTTTTTT
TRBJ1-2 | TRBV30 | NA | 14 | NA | CAWSVTGWDYGYTF | TGTGCCTGGAGTGTAACAGGGTGGGACTATGGCTACACCTTC
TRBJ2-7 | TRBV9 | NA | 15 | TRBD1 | CASSVGDRGLWEQYF | TGTGCCAGCAGCGTAGGGGACAGGGGGCTCTGGGAGCAGTACTTC
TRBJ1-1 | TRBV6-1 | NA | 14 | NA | CASSELEGRTEAFF | TGTGCCAGCAGTGAATTAGAGGGGAGGACTGAAGCTTTCTTT
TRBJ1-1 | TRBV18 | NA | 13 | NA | CASSSTENTEAFF | TGTGCCAGCTCCTCAACGGAGAACACTGAAGCTTTCTTT
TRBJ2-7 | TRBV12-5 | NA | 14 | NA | CASGNSREVYEQYF | TGTGCTAGTGGTAACTCAAGGGAGGTCTACGAGCAGTACTTC
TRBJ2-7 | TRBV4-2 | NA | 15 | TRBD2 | CASSQQEAGVDEQYF | TGTGCCAGCAGCCAACAGGAAGCGGGGGTGGACGAGCAGTACTTC
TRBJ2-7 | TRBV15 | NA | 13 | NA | CATSRGRDYEQYF | TGTGCCACCAGCAGAGGCAGAGACTACGAGCAGTACTTC
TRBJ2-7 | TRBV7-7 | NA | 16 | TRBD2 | CASSWTTSGGPYEQYF | TGTGCTAGCAGCTGGACCACTAGCGGGGGGCCCTACGAGCAGTACTTC
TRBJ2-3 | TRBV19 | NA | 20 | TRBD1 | CASSIRRQGAGGGLADTQYF | TGTGCCAGTAGTATTCGAAGACAGGGGGCAGGGGGAGGATTGGCAGATACGCAGTATTTT
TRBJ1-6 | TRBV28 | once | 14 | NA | CASSPGNLNSPLHF | TGTGCCAGCAGTCCCGGGAACCTTAATTCACCCCTCCACTTT
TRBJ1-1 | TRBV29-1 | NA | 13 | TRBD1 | CSVATGEGTEAFF | TGCAGCGTCGCTACAGGGGAAGGCACTGAAGCTTTCTTT
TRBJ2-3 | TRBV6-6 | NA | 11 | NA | CASSLTDTQYF | TGTGCCAGCAGTCTCACAGATACGCAGTATTTT
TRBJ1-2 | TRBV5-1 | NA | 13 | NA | CASSLGENYGYTF | TGCGCCAGCAGCTTGGGGGAGAACTATGGCTACACCTTC
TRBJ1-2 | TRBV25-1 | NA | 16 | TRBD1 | CASSESPGQGPYGYTF | TGTGCCAGCAGTGAATCCCCGGGACAGGGCCCCTATGGCTACACCTTC
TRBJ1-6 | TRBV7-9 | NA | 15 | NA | CASSALRGDNSPLHF | TGTGCCAGCAGCGCGCTTCGGGGGGATAATTCACCCCTCCACTTT